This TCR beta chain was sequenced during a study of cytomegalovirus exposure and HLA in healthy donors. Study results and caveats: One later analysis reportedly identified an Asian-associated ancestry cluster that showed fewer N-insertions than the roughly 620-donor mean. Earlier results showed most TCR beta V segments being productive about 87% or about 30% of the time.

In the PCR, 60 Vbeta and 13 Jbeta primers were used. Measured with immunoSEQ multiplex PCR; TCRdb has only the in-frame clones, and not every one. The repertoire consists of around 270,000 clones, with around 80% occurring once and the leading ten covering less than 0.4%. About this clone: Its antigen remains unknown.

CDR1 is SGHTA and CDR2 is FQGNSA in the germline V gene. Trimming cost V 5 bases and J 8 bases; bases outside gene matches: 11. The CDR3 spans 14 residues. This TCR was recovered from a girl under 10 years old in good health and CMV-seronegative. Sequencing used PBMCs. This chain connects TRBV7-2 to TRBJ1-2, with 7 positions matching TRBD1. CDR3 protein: CASSTRQGTNGYTF. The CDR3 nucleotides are TGTGCCAGCAGCACCAGACAGGGAACAAACGGCTACACCTTC.